This T cell receptor (beta chain) was sequenced during a study of CD8 T cells in Susac syndrome. Roughly 0.45 to 1 ug RNA was reverse transcribed with random hexamers. TCRdb reprocessed the immunoSEQ multiplex PCR reads with MiXCR, giving one entry per CDR3 protein. Of 200,000 to 250,000 distinct CDR3 sequences in the sample, around 93% were seen once. The TCR sequence derives from a human donor with Susac syndrome. The sequenced sample was CD4+ T cells from PBMCs.

The CDR3 nucleotides read TGTGCCAGCAGTTACGGGAGACAGGGGAGCACAGATACGCAGTATTTT. This sequence encodes CASSYGRQGSTDTQYF. The chain joins TRBV6-5 to TRBJ2-3, with 8 bases matching TRBD1. The J segment lost 0 bases and the V segment lost 2 bases, leaving 4 bases of the junction unmatched. CDR3 length: 16 amino acids. Germline CDR1 MNHEY, CDR2 SVGAGI.